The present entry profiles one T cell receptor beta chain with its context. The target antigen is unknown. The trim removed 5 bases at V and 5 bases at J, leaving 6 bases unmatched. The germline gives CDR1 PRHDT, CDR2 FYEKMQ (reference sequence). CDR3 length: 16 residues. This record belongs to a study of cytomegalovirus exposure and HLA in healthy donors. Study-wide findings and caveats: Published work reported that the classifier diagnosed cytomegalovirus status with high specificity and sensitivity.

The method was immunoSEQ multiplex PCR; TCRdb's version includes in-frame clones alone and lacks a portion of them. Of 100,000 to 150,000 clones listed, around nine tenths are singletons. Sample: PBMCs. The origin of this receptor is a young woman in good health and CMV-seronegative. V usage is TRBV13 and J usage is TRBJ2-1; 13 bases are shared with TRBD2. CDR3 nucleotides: TGTGCCAGCAGCCATACTAGCGGGGGGGAAAACAATGAGCAGTTCTTC. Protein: CASSHTSGGENNEQFF.